This is a list of T cell receptor beta chains from one sample in a study of shared T cell receptors in the human thymus. Produced via immunoSEQ multiplex PCR; TCRdb's table is partial and in-frame only. Among hundreds of thousands of clones listed, 88% were seen once. These records were also assigned to another study, of human thymus T cells.

Source material: thymocytes. Receptor source: a boy in the first two years of life with a congenital heart defect. Each CDR3 is given with its conserved first and last residue. Fields, in order: J gene, V gene, clone size, D gene, CDR3 DNA, CDR3 protein. D genes are given only for firm matches. Not every row has a clone size; where given, it reads once, few, many or a size class.

J: TRBJ1-2
V: TRBV11-2
size: NA
D: TRBD1
DNA: TGTGCCAGCAGCTTACGGGGACAGTTGCCCTATGGCTACACCTTC
CDR3: CASSLRGQLPYGYTF

J: TRBJ2-7
V: TRBV4-3
size: few
D: NA
DNA: TGCGCCAGCAGCCAAGATAATCTAGCGAGCTCCTACGAGCAGTACTTC
CDR3: CASSQDNLASSYEQYF

J: TRBJ1-1
V: TRBV9
size: NA
D: TRBD1
DNA: TGTGCCAGCAGCGGAATTACAGGGGACACTGAAGCTTTCTTT
CDR3: CASSGITGDTEAFF

J: TRBJ2-7
V: TRBV4-2
size: NA
D: TRBD2
DNA: TGTGCCAGCAGCCAAGATCTCCTAGCGGGAGTCCATCAAACCTACGAGCAGTACTTC
CDR3: CASSQDLLAGVHQTYEQYF

J: TRBJ1-1
V: TRBV27
size: once
D: TRBD1
DNA: TGTGCCAGCAGTCCAAAGACAGGGGAGGAACCTGAAGCTTTCTTT
CDR3: CASSPKTGEEPEAFF

J: TRBJ2-3
V: TRBV9
size: NA
D: TRBD2
DNA: TGTGCCAGCAGCGTCCCATTAGCGGGAAAGGGAGCAGATACGCAGTATTTT
CDR3: CASSVPLAGKGADTQYF

J: TRBJ2-2
V: TRBV19
size: NA
D: TRBD1
DNA: TGTGCCAGTAGCCGAAGGGGACAGGGAACCGGGGAGCTGTTTTTT
CDR3: CASSRRGQGTGELFF

J: TRBJ2-7
V: TRBV28
size: few
D: TRBD2
DNA: TGTGCCAGCAGTGGCCCGGGACTAGCGACTTTCAGAAGAGGATACGAGCAGTACTTC
CDR3: CASSGPGLATFRRGYEQYF

J: TRBJ2-1
V: TRBV13
size: NA
D: TRBD2
DNA: TGTGCCAGCAGCAGAACTAGCGGGAGGGCCCTAGAGCCCTTAAACAATGAGCAGTTCTTC
CDR3: CASSRTSGRALEPLNNEQFF

J: TRBJ2-7
V: TRBV4-3
size: NA
D: TRBD2
DNA: TGCGCCAGCAGCCAGCTAGCGGGAGGAATTTACGAGCAGTACTTC
CDR3: CASSQLAGGIYEQYF

J: TRBJ2-1
V: TRBV4-1
size: once
D: TRBD2
DNA: TGCGCCAGCAGCCACACTAGCGGGAGAGGGGATGAGCAGTTCTTC
CDR3: CASSHTSGRGDEQFF

J: TRBJ2-7
V: TRBV7-2
size: few
D: NA
DNA: TGTGCCAGCAGCTTAGTGGCCCCAGGGGACTACGAGCAGTACTTC
CDR3: CASSLVAPGDYEQYF

J: TRBJ2-1
V: TRBV28
size: NA
D: TRBD2
DNA: TGTGCCAGCAGTTTTCTCGGACTAGCGGCAAGCTCCTACAATGAGCAGTTCTTC
CDR3: CASSFLGLAASSYNEQFF

J: TRBJ2-5
V: TRBV7-2
size: NA
D: TRBD1
DNA: TGTGCCAGCAGCCCATTAAAACAGGGGAAGGGGCAAGAGACCCAGTACTTC
CDR3: CASSPLKQGKGQETQYF

J: TRBJ2-1
V: TRBV11-2
size: NA
D: NA
DNA: TGTGCCAGCAGCGTACGTGGGAGCTCCTACAATGAGCAGTTCTTC
CDR3: CASSVRGSSYNEQFF

J: TRBJ2-7
V: TRBV5-4
size: NA
D: TRBD1
DNA: TGTGCCAGCAGCCCAACAACAGGGGGCGTCTACGAGCAGTACTTC
CDR3: CASSPTTGGVYEQYF

J: TRBJ1-2
V: TRBV29-1
size: NA
D: TRBD1
DNA: TGCAGCGTTTTAACAGGGGGATATGGCTACACCTTC
CDR3: CSVLTGGYGYTF

J: TRBJ1-5
V: TRBV19
size: NA
D: TRBD1
DNA: TGTGCCAGTAGCCATGCACGGGGACAGGACTATCAGCCCCAGCATTTT
CDR3: CASSHARGQDYQPQHF

J: TRBJ2-3
V: TRBV29-1
size: NA
D: NA
DNA: TGCAGCGTTGGTCGAGCCAGCACAGATACGCAGTATTTT
CDR3: CSVGRASTDTQYF

J: TRBJ1-6
V: TRBV15
size: NA
D: TRBD1
DNA: TGTGCCACCAGCAGAGATCGGGACAGATATAATTCACCCCTCCACTTT
CDR3: CATSRDRDRYNSPLHF

J: TRBJ2-7
V: TRBV4-1
size: NA
D: TRBD2
DNA: TGCGCCAGCAGCCCCGGGGAGGGCACCTACGAGCAGTACTTC
CDR3: CASSPGEGTYEQYF

J: TRBJ1-2
V: TRBV7-9
size: NA
D: NA
DNA: TGTGCCAGCAGCTTAGCCCCAGGTCCCTATGGCTACACCTTC
CDR3: CASSLAPGPYGYTF